The T cell receptor (beta chain) described here comes from a study of blood T cell repertoires in COVID-19. Turning to the study itself: Some COVID-19 samples were acute and others convalescent; all came from the United States, Italy and Spain.

The CDR3 contains 14 residues. The germline gives CDR1 SGHDT, CDR2 YYEEEE. Between the trimmed V and J ends, which lost 6 bases and 3 bases, there was a span of 14 bases. This clone is a singleton in its sample. Measured with immunoSEQ multiplex PCR; TCRdb has only the in-frame clones, and not every one. This sample has some 80,000 clones, with about 70% found just once. Sequencing was carried out using peripheral blood. V and J are TRBV5-6 and TRBJ2-3; D might be TRBD1 (6 bases). This receptor was obtained from a woman aged 80 or over with active or convalescent COVID-19. CDR3 in DNA: TGTGCCAGCATGTGGCAGGGGATTACAGATACGCAGTATTTT. Its protein is CASMWQGITDTQYF.